This T cell receptor beta chain was observed in a study of cytomegalovirus exposure and HLA in healthy donors. A note on this clone: What it binds is not known.

Profiling relied on immunoSEQ multiplex PCR, and the TCRdb table lists in-frame clones only, not all of them. The sample shows approximately 71,000 clones, 94% of them seen only once. Study-level results: The study labeled 150 to 200 TCR beta chains cytomegalovirus-associated.

The V gene's germline CDR1 is SGDLS and CDR2 YYNGEE. This CDR3 region has 15 residues. V was clipped by 0 bases and J by 4 bases; unmatched bases: 4. The TCR sequence derives from a woman under 30 in good health and CMV-seronegative. The sequenced sample was PBMCs. The chain links TRBV9 to TRBJ2-7; TRBD2 matches 10 bases. The CDR3 sequence is CASSVEPSGGYEQYF. DNA of the CDR3: TGTGCCAGCAGCGTAGAACCTAGCGGGGGATACGAGCAGTACTTC.